The 21 T cell receptor beta chains given below trace back to one sample, sequenced in a study of beta chain features in type 1 diabetes. The isolated RNA, all of it, was reverse transcribed, so expressed TCRB transcripts were what got sequenced. Profiled with immunoSEQ multiplex PCR; TCRdb holds only in-frame clones, not every one. The data contain 130,000 or so clones, roughly 9.7% of them singletons. Sequenced input: central memory CD4+ T cells from blood. These receptors originate from a woman between 35 and 50 years old in good health.

The V gene is TRBV7-6, the J gene TRBJ1-3; no clear D. Germline lookup yields CDR1 SGHVS and CDR2 FNYEAQ. The CDR3 has 15 residues. V was pared by 5 bases and J by 0 bases, with 11 bases between. The CDR3, as DNA: TGTGCCAGCAGCGTCCGGGAGAACTCTGGAAACACCATATATTTT. This sequence encodes CASSVRENSGNTIYF.

The J gene is TRBJ1-3, the V gene TRBV29-1; 10 positions agree with TRBD1. The germline gives CDR1 SQVTM, CDR2 ANQGSEA. The CDR3 is 15 residues long. J gave up 1 base and V 5 bases, and 5 bases lay outside the gene matches. The CDR3 region has the DNA TGCAGCGTTAAGACAGGGGGCACTTCTGGAAACACCATATATTTT. Translation gives CSVKTGGTSGNTIYF. The variable domain in full, with the rest retrieved from reference TRBV29-1 and TRBJ1-3, is SAVISQKPSRDICQRGTSLTIQCQVDSQVTMMFWYRQQPGQSLTLIATANQGSEATYESGFVIDKFPISRPNLTFSTLTVSNMSPEDSSIYLCSVKTGGTSGNTIYFGEGSWLTVV.

V is TRBV5-1 and J is TRBJ1-1; TRBD1 is a possible D gene (5 bases). Germline V gives CDR1 SGHRS, CDR2 YFSETQ. The ends were cut back, 1 base at V and 5 bases at J, with 18 bases in the middle. CDR3 length: 16 residues. CDR3: CASSLNLERGGTEAFF. CDR3 DNA sequence: TGCGCCAGCAGCTTGAACCTCGAAAGGGGAGGAACTGAAGCTTTCTTT.

Many counts were recorded for this clone. The rearrangement joins TRBV10-3 to TRBJ2-7; D is perhaps TRBD2 (7 bases). This CDR3 is built from 16 residues. V lost 4 bases to trimming and J lost 3 bases, with 19 bases between them. In germline, CDR1 is ENHRY, CDR2 SYGVKD. Here the CDR3 DNA reads TGTGCCATCAGTGGGGTCGGGGGGCCGGTTGGCTACGAGCAGTACTTC. Encoded protein: CAISGVGGPVGYEQYF.

This clone has a handful of counts. The chain couples TRBV7-2 to TRBJ2-3; 7 nucleotides agree with TRBD2. The trim removed 1 base at V and 3 bases at J, leaving 10 bases unmatched. This CDR3 has 17 residues. The germline CDR1 and CDR2 sequences are SGHTA and FQGNSA. This CDR3 reads CASSLVPSGAGTDTQYF. Written as DNA, the CDR3 is TGTGCCAGCAGCTTAGTGCCCAGCGGGGCGGGTACAGATACGCAGTATTTT. The whole variable domain, remainder taken from reference TRBV7-2 and TRBJ2-3, is GAGVSQSPSNKVTEKGKDVELRCDPISGHTALYWYRQSLGQGLEFLIYFQGNSAPDKSGLPSDRFSAERTGGSVSTLTIQRTQQEDSAVYLCASSLVPSGAGTDTQYFGPGTRLTVL.

This clone was found many times. The identical CDR3 is also encoded by other nucleotide sequences in the sample. V is TRBV5-1 and J is TRBJ2-5; 12 bases are shared with TRBD2. CDR1 and CDR2 (germline): SGHRS, YFSETQ. The length of the CDR3 is 15 residues. J lost 2 bases, V lost 4 bases, and 3 bases had no gene match. CDR3 in DNA: TGCGCCAGCAGCCGCGGGACTAGCGGGCAAGAGACCCAGTACTTC. Translating gives CASSRGTSGQETQYF.

The V gene is TRBV29-1, the J gene TRBJ1-2; 9 bases line up with TRBD1. The V gene end was trimmed by 1 base and the J gene end by 7 bases; junction bases not matched to a gene: 4. CDR3 length equals 13 residues. Germline V gene lookup returns CDR1 SQVTM and CDR2 ANQGSEA. CDR3 DNA: TGCAGCGTTGAAGGGGGGACAGGGAGTGGCTACACCTTC. Translating gives CSVEGGTGSGYTF.

The V gene is TRBV19, the J gene TRBJ2-4, with a possible D match to TRBD1 (6 bases). CDR1 is LNHDA and CDR2 is SQIVND in the germline V gene (reference sequence). V was shortened by 3 bases and J by 0 bases, with 12 bases between the two germline ends. There are 16 residues in the CDR3. This CDR3 is CASSIGDIIAKNIQYF. The CDR3 region has the DNA TGTGCCAGTAGTATCGGGGACATAATAGCCAAAAACATTCAGTACTTC.

In its sample, this clone was seen a few times. V is TRBV15 and J is TRBJ2-7; TRBD1 matches 8 bases. Losses at the gene ends were 9 bases for V and 4 bases for J; bases not matched to a gene: 11. The CDR3 extends over 14 amino acids. The germline gives CDR1 LNHNV, CDR2 YYDKDF (reference sequence). CDR3 sequence (DNA): TGTGCCACAAAGTCCGGGACAGGAGTTTACGAGCAGTACTTC. This codes for CATKSGTGVYEQYF. Looking up the rest from reference TRBV15 and TRBJ2-7 gives the full variable domain: DAMVIQNPRYQVTQFGKPVTLSCSQTLNHNVMYWYQQKSSQAPKLLFHYYDKDFNNEADTPDNFQSRRPNTSFCFLDIRSPGLGDTAMYLCATKSGTGVYEQYFGPGTRLTVT.

The chain uses TRBV5-5 and TRBJ2-7; TRBD1 matches 8 bases. Germline assignment: CDR1 SGHKS and CDR2 YYEKEE (reference sequence). V lost 4 bases and J lost 3; bases outside the gene matches: 6. The CDR3 is 14 residues long. As DNA, the CDR3 is TGTGCCAGCAGCCGACAGGGGCTTTTCTACGAGCAGTACTTC. This translates into CASSRQGLFYEQYF. Full variable domain (missing parts from reference TRBV5-5 and TRBJ2-7): DAGVTQSPTHLIKTRGQQVTLRCSPISGHKSVSWYQQVLGQGPQFIFQYYEKEERGRGNFPDRFSARQFPNYSSELNVNALLLGDSALYLCASSRQGLFYEQYFGPGTRLTVT.

This chain uses TRBV5-1 with TRBJ2-3; TRBD2 matches 8 bases. CDR1 is SGHRS, CDR2 YFSETQ, per germline. This CDR3 has 16 amino acids. V lost 0 bases to trimming and J lost 5 bases; unmatched junction nucleotides: 8. Here the CDR3 reads CASSLGPGGAGDTQYF. The DNA for the CDR3 is TGCGCCAGCAGCTTGGGTCCGGGGGGGGCCGGAGATACGCAGTATTTT.

This clone has a handful of counts. The chain carries TRBV18 and TRBJ2-2; 9 bases line up with TRBD2. V shed 1 base, J shed 0 bases, and the junction held 9 bases outside the gene matches. CDR1 is KGHSH and CDR2 is LQKENI in the germline V gene. This CDR3 is built from 19 residues. The CDR3 loop is CASSPLALAGGPNTGELFF. The CDR3 nucleotides are TGTGCCAGCTCACCACTCGCGTTGGCGGGGGGGCCGAACACCGGGGAGCTGTTTTTT.

A few counts support this clone. The V call is TRBV25-1, the J call TRBJ1-1; TRBD1 aligns across 11 bases. Per germline, CDR1 MGHDK and CDR2 SYGVNS. CDR3 length equals 12 residues. V was clipped by 6 bases and J by 6 bases; unmatched bases: 0. The CDR3 is CASRGQGAEAFF. Written as DNA, the CDR3 is TGTGCCAGCAGGGGACAGGGGGCTGAAGCTTTCTTT.

V and J are TRBV7-2 and TRBJ2-7; no clear D gene. V lost 4 bases and J 4 bases, leaving 14 bases between the germline ends. The CDR3 is 14 amino acids. Germline V gene lookup returns CDR1 SGHTA and CDR2 FQGNSA. In DNA form, the CDR3 reads TGTGCCAGCAGCTCCAACAGAGCTGCGTACGAGCAGTACTTC. As protein: CASSSNRAAYEQYF.

This clone was picked up a small number of times. This chain links TRBV18 with TRBJ1-5, with TRBD1 identical over 8 bases. CDR1 is KGHSH and CDR2 is LQKENI in the germline V gene. CDR3 length equals 17 residues. V shed 10 bases and J 0 bases; nucleotides not matched to a gene: 14. This CDR3 reads CATFSDRVGYSNQPQHF. The DNA of the CDR3 is TGTGCCACCTTTTCGGACAGGGTTGGTTATAGCAATCAGCCCCAGCATTTT.

Ten or more counts support this clone. The same CDR3 can be traced to other DNA sequences in this sample. The chain carries TRBV7-2 and TRBJ1-5; the D gene is possibly TRBD1 (6 bases). Germline-derived CDR1 and CDR2 are SGHTA and FQGNSA. V lost 1 base, J lost 4 bases, and 8 bases lay in between. This CDR3 is 14 amino acids long. DNA for the CDR3: TGTGCCAGCAGCTTAGGGCAGGGGAATCAGCCCCAGCATTTT. The encoded protein is CASSLGQGNQPQHF.

This clone was observed at least ten times. J is TRBJ2-5 and V is TRBV7-2, with 8 positions matching TRBD1. This CDR3 is built from 16 residues. V shed 0 bases and J 7 bases; nucleotides not matched to a gene: 10. Germline CDR1 SGHTA, CDR2 FQGNSA. CDR3 bases: TGTGCCAGCAGCTTAGCGCAGGGCAGGGGGCCCCCGACCCAGTACTTC. This translates into CASSLAQGRGPPTQYF.

This clone has only a few counts. The chain joins TRBV5-1 to TRBJ2-5; 9 bases fit TRBD1. Germline assignment: CDR1 SGHRS and CDR2 YFSETQ. The CDR3 has 14 residues. The V gene end was trimmed by 4 bases and the J gene end by 5 bases; junction bases not matched to a gene: 6. This CDR3 is CASSPGQGRETQYF. The CDR3 DNA is TGCGCCAGCAGCCCGGGACAGGGCCGGGAGACCCAGTACTTC. The full variable domain, with the rest looked up from reference TRBV5-1 and TRBJ2-5, is KAGVTQTPRYLIKTRGQQVTLSCSPISGHRSVSWYQQTPGQGLQFLFEYFSETQRNKGNFPGRFSGRQFSNSRSEMNVSTLELGDSALYLCASSPGQGRETQYFGPGTRLLVL.

This clone was observed a few times. The genes are TRBV10-3 and TRBJ2-3, with D unresolved. The CDR3 is 16 amino acids. Trimming left V 4 bases short and J 2 bases short, with 16 bases between. Germline V CDR1 and CDR2: ENHRY, SYGVKD. In DNA, the CDR3 is TGTGCCATCAGTGTGGGCGCTACCAACCCCACAGATACGCAGTATTTT. It translates to CAISVGATNPTDTQYF.

The CDR3 sequence is CASSYSTVRSEKLFF. CDR3 in DNA: TGTGCCAGCAGTTACTCGACAGTCCGATCTGAAAAACTGTTTTTT. This chain uses TRBV6-5 with TRBJ1-4; a possible D gene is TRBD1 (5 bases). Trimming stripped 0 bases from V and 7 bases from J, with 12 bases between. Germline CDR1 MNHEY, CDR2 SVGAGI. This CDR3 spans 15 amino acids.

This clone has just a few counts. V usage is TRBV6-5 and J usage is TRBJ2-1; 7 bases line up with TRBD2. J lost 14 bases, V lost 10 bases, and 20 bases had no gene match. The CDR3 is made up of 14 amino acids. Germline V CDR1 and CDR2: MNHEY, SVGAGI. The CDR3 region has the DNA TGTGCCAACCCCCGGGGAAAGCGGGGAATTAGGGAGTTCTTC. Translating it yields CANPRGKRGIREFF.